This TCR beta chain was found in a study of PD-L1 blockade in urothelial cancer. Study conclusions and caveats: Durable benefit was linked to greater 3-week expansion of tumor-associated blood clones.

Regarding time point: pretreatment peripheral blood. Profiled with immunoSEQ multiplex PCR; TCRdb holds only in-frame clones, not every one. The sample holds about 30,000 clones, about 80% seen once. A word on this clone: The target antigen is unknown.

The CDR3 is made up of 15 amino acids. Germline CDR1 LNHDA, CDR2 SQIVND (reference sequence). Unmatched junction bases numbered 4, after V lost 3 bases and J lost 1 base. V and J are TRBV19 and TRBJ2-3; TRBD1 matches 7 bases. The receptor's source is a man aged 60 to 69 with urothelial cancer. Sequencing was performed on PBMCs, taken around atezolizumab (anti-PD-L1) treatment. The CDR3 protein is CASSMGTGGTDTQYF. CDR3 DNA sequence: TGTGCCAGTAGTATGGGAACAGGGGGCACAGATACGCAGTATTTT.